The entry that follows covers one T cell receptor (beta chain) sequence. Its cognate antigen is unknown. The sample comes from a study of OX40 agonist ivuxolimab in advanced cancers. The wider study: Three patients had partial responses: one hepatocellular carcinoma, two cutaneous melanoma.

General study findings and limits: Partial responders at 0.1-3.0 mg/kg had among the lowest clonal expansion.

Losses at the gene ends were 4 bases for V and 7 bases for J; bases not matched to a gene: 9. Germline values: CDR1 GTSNPN, CDR2 SVGIG (reference sequence). The CDR3 is made up of 13 amino acids. TCRdb's copy holds only in-frame clones and misses some; the assay was immunoSEQ multiplex PCR. The sample holds tens of thousands of clones, more than 90% seen once. Here the sequenced sample was CD4+ or CD8+ T cells sorted from blood, taken in a trial of the OX40 agonist ivuxolimab. The receptor's source is an adult with an advanced solid tumor such as melanoma, head and neck, liver or kidney cancer. The gene calls are TRBV30 and TRBJ1-1; 7 nucleotides line up with TRBD1. CDR3 residues: CAWIKDRTGEAFF. The CDR3 bases are TGTGCCTGGATAAAGGACAGGACTGGTGAAGCTTTCTTT.